The present T cell receptor (beta chain) was sequenced within a study of T cells after yellow fever vaccination (dated by TCRdb to between 2017 and 2020). Turning to the overall study: The SMART-Seq v4 Ultra Low Input RNA kit was used to prepare libraries from fractions with low cell numbers. To follow T-cell clones before and after both primary and booster YFV17D yellow fever vaccination, bulk TCR alpha and beta repertoires underwent longitudinal sequencing. Blood samples were taken at several timepoints before and after primary and secondary immunization, and bulk PBMC replicates and cell subsets were isolated. Two healthy male donors, one aged 18 to 29 and one aged 30 to 40 years, made up the cohort.

TCR cDNA was synthesized by 5'RACE template switching, which introduced a universal primer site and unique molecular identifiers. Priming of cDNA synthesis was performed from both the TCR alpha and TCR beta constant segments. Library amplification used two PCR steps, and the second PCR step added sample barcodes and sequencing adapters. Sequencing of the libraries was done on either Illumina HiSeq 2500 (2x100 bp) or NovaSeq (2x150 bp). As for the authors' bioinformatics: MIGEC handled demultiplexing of reads and collapsing into UMI consensus sequences, while MiXCR performed V(D)J alignment. Using edgeR on replicate PBMC samples, clonotypes were called vaccine-responding if FDR was below 0.01 and the log2 fold change was above 5 up to day 15. CD4 or CD8 identity was assigned to each bulk clonotype according to whether the clonotype was present at higher abundance in the sequenced CD4 repertoire or the sequenced CD8 repertoire. TCRdb reran the public reads through fastp at Q25 and MiXCR, keeping productive beta chains. Each CDR3 protein gets just one entry, which takes the most common genes and DNA from the rows behind it. TCRdb assigned the V and J calls; the authors' analysis was not used. This sample is represented by over 100,000 distinct CDR3 sequences; under 9% of them were singletons. The leading ten clones occupy around 25% of the sample.

According to the study, the label for this sample's treatment or condition signals: live attenuated yellow fever vaccine strain. PBMCs were isolated from peripheral blood using a standard Ficoll-Paque protocol. CD4 and CD8 T-cell fractions were isolated with Dynabeads CD4 and CD8 positive selection kits. RNA was extracted with TriZol from bulk PBMCs, CD4 and CD8 fractions, and dextramer-positive and dextramer-negative fractions. Compared with germline, V lacks 0 bases and J lacks 9 bases; bases without a gene match: 11. According to the germline V gene (reference sequence), CDR1 reads DFQATT and CDR2 reads SNEGSKA. The CDR3 runs 15 residues from the cysteine to the phenylalanine. The DNA shown is the 45-base CDR3, in frame from base 1. This clonotype was found many times. Which antigen it targets is not known. The sample holds no much larger clone one base away, and base qualities are not on file. Beyond this particular receptor, the publication reports: A small fraction of clonotypes appeared in both the CD4 and CD8 compartments, likely as a result of convergent recombination. Compared with the primary T-cell response, the secondary T-cell response was faster but weaker, reaching its peak on day 5 rather than on day 15. Computational filtering was required because FACS-sorted repertoires could contain abundant contaminating clonotypes from the bulk population. Only a couple of donors were included in the study, so the extent to which the findings can be generalized is limited. Most clones expanded after primary vaccination (96% of CD4 and 88% of CD8) were re-detected after the booster, suggesting that broad memory maintenance occurred.

The chain joins TRBV20-1 to TRBJ2-1; the junction holds 7 bases that match TRBD2. The sample was CD8+ T cells sorted from PBMCs, taken 45 days after the yellow fever booster vaccination. The TCR sequence derives from a man aged 25 to 45 who received the YFV17D yellow fever vaccine. The CDR3: CSAREGGRATSEQFF. DNA sequence: TGCAGTGCTAGAGAGGGGGGGAGGGCCACGTCTGAGCAGTTCTTC.